The present T cell receptor beta chain was sequenced within a study of T cell responses to AZD1222 COVID-19 vaccine (dated by TCRdb to about 2021). In the study overall: Because spike-specific TCR depth and breadth did not differ between the two schedules, AZD1222 recipients who got a second dose at roughly 4 weeks were pooled with those who got a second dose at roughly 12 weeks. TCR sequencing was performed for 230 to 250 trial participants, of whom about 200 were given two doses of AZD1222 and some 25 were given two doses of MenACWY control vaccine. Trial participants were enrolled by age into subgroups of 18-55, 56-69 and 70-plus years, and about 150, 27 and 61 TCR-sequenced participants, respectively, were included in these subgroups. Study-wide conclusions, independent of this receptor: CD4 TCRs associated with the vaccine covered the entire spike protein, and the dominant responses were in regions 160-218 and 743-854. Participants were mostly white British and included more females than males, and it was suggested by the authors that clonal diversity may have been underestimated. Only a handful of AZD1222 recipients were SARS-CoV-2 seropositive at baseline, limiting conclusions about previously exposed vaccinees. In the small 56-69-year group, the increase in depth fell short of significance, most likely because of low power. No day 14 peak-response samples were available, so repertoires were characterized only after the peak T cell response. A significant rise in spike-specific TCR breadth and depth was observed after two AZD1222 doses relative to day 0 and relative to MenACWY recipients. Reportedly, close to half of the unique spike-specific TCRs recognized epitopes lying outside the regions that are mutated in the B.1.351 and B.1.1.7 variants.

The time point label on this specimen signifies: baseline before first vaccination. Vaccinee samples were obtained from the UK trials COV001 and COV002, which included a single-blind randomized controlled phase 2/3 trial of AZD1222 (ChAdOx1 nCoV-19) in healthy adults. For TCRbeta chain sequencing, PBMC samples were collected from trial participants at day 0 and at day 28 after the second dose. The CDR3 regions of human TCRbeta chains were subjected to immunosequencing. The published analysis was carried out like this. TCRs in the repertoires were compared against a reference library of SARS-CoV-2-specific TCRs that had been generated with the MIRA antigen-specificity platform. Breadth meant the fraction of unique TCRs that were SARS-CoV-2-associated, whereas depth meant the fraction of total T cells that were SARS-CoV-2-associated. Using the MIRA data, each spike-specific TCR was assigned both to the spike region to which the TCR was reactive and to a CD4 or CD8 class. Log10-transformed breadth and depth values were compared by one-way ANOVA with Sidak's multiple comparisons tests. TCRdb mirrors the immuneACCESS table, restricted to in-frame sequences. Some clones are absent from its copies; in checked studies, under half trace to an unresolved V gene, and the reason for the others is unknown. The V and J calls and clone size are taken from that table; D and trimming were inferred from the DNA. This sample is represented by fewer than 130,000 clones; about 93% of them were singletons. The ten largest make up 2% to 2.5% of the sample.

Taken from cysteine to phenylalanine, the CDR3 has 15 residues. The CDR3 DNA has 45 bases and is translated from base 1. The germline V gene yields SGDLS for CDR1 and YYNGEE for CDR2. At the junction V is shortened by 1 base and J by 0 bases, with 10 bases in between. A word on this clone: Which antigen it targets is not known. The record has no base qualities; no much larger clone is one base away.

Material: peripheral blood, obtained on day 0 of AZD1222 vaccination. The TCR originated in an adult in good health. Here the chain combines TRBV9 and TRBJ1-2; no confident D gene assignment can be made. The DNA is TGTGCCAGCAGCGTATTCCTTACCCCTAACTATGGCTACACCTTC. Translated, this gives CASSVFLTPNYGYTF. Extended through the reference TRBV9 and TRBJ1-2 proteins, this CDR3 yields the full variable domain: DSGVTQTPKHLITATGQRVTLRCSPRSGDLSVYWYQQSLDQGLQFLIQYYNGEERAKGNILERFSAQQFPDLHSELNLSSLELGDSALYFCASSVFLTPNYGYTFGSGTRLTVV.